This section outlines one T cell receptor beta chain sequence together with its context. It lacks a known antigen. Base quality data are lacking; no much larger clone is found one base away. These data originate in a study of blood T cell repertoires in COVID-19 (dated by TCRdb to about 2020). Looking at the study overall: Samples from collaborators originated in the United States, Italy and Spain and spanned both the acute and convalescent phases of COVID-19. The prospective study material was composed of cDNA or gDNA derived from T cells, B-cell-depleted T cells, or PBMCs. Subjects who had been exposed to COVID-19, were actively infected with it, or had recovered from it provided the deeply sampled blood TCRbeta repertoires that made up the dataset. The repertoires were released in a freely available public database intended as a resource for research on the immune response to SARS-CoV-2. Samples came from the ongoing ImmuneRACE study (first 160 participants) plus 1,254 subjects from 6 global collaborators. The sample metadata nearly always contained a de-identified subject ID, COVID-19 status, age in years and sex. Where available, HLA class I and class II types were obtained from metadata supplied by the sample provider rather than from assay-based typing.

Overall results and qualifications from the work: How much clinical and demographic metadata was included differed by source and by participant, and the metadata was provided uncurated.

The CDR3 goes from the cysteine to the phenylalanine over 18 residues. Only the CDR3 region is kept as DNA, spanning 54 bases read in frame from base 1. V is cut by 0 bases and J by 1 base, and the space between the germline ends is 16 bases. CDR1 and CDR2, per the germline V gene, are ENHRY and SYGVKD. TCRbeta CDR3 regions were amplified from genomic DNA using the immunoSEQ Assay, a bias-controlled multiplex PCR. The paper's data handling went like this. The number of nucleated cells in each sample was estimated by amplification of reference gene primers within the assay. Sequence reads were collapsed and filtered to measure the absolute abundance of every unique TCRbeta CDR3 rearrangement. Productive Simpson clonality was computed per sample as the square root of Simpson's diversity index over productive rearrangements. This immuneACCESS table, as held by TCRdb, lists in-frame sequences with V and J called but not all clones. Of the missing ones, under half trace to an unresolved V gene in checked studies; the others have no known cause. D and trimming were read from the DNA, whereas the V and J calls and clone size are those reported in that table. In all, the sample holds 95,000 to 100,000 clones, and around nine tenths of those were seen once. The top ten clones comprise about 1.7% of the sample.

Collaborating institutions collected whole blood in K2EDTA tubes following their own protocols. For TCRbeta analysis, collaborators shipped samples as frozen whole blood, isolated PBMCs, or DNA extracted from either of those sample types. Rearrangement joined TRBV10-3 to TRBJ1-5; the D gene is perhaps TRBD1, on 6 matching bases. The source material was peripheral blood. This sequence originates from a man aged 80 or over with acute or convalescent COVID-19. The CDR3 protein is CAISESGGGSRSNQPQHF. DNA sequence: TGTGCCATCAGTGAGTCAGGGGGGGGCTCCCGAAGCAATCAGCCCCAGCATTTT.